The subject of this entry is one T cell receptor beta chain. Its antigen is still unknown. Sequencing used immunoSEQ multiplex PCR; TCRdb keeps in-frame clones, though not all of them. The repertoire holds tens of thousands of clones, 80% to 90% seen once, with around 1.5% in the top ten. These data belong to a study of a mutant IDH1 vaccine in newly diagnosed glioma. The sample's time point: week 35, safety follow-up. The investigators gave 300 ug of mutant IDH1 20-mer peptide in each vaccine dose, together with topical imiquimod. Study results and caveats: Pseudoprogression showed no apparent link to changes in top peripheral T cell clonotypes.

Looked up from germline, CDR1 is SGHNT and CDR2 is YENEEA. V lost 8 bases to trimming and J lost 4 bases; unmatched junction nucleotides: 11. This CDR3 has 15 residues. The rearrangement uses TRBV11-3 and TRBJ1-2, with 9 bases lining up with TRBD1. The sequence derives from a man aged 35-49 years with glioma. The sequencing used PBMCs, collected from a glioma patient whose treatment included an IDH1 peptide vaccine. CDR3 in amino acids: CASGAGQGAFYGYTF. The CDR3 DNA follows: TGTGCCAGCGGGGCGGGACAGGGCGCCTTCTATGGCTACACCTTC.